This TCR beta chain was documented in a study of T cell repertoires in cytomegalovirus infection. Study-level information: It was the public TCR beta signatures that indicated both CMV infection and matching HLA type. Findings and limits, study-wide: Predominance within the ex vivo response was attributable to HLA-C-restricted CMV-specific TCR beta clonotypes. Identification of carriers of CMV plus the relevant HLA was achieved through cumulative public TCR beta family frequency.

There are a few counts of this clonotype. The antigen is unknown. Germline V lookup: CDR1 SGHNT, CDR2 YYREEE (reference sequence). V was clipped by 0 bases and J by 6 bases, with 12 bases between them. The CDR3 loop spans 15 amino acids. One entry per CDR3 protein, called by TCRdb with MiXCR from the reads. The top ten hold under 20% of the sample, which has about 140,000 distinct CDR3 sequences, 5.5% to 7% seen once. The genes are TRBV5-4 and TRBJ2-2; D remains ambiguous. The material sequenced was PBMCs. This receptor was taken from a human donor in good health (CMV status not recorded). Some clones in this sample may be carry-over from other donors' samples. CDR3 in DNA: TGTGCCAGCAGCTTGGACGGGCGATCGGCCGGGGAGCTGTTTTTT. Amino acid sequence: CASSLDGRSAGELFF.